This TCR beta chain was documented in a study of cytomegalovirus exposure and HLA in healthy donors. Study results and caveats: The study put 150 to 200 TCR beta chains on its list as cytomegalovirus-associated. Generally TCR sequences proved uncommon, though certain public TCRs appeared in numerous donors. Reports described diagnosis of cytomegalovirus status by the classifier as highly specific and sensitive.

The donors were members of the validation cohort comprising approximately 110 subjects, separate from the roughly 680-subject first cohort. Per the germline V gene, CDR1 is MNHEY and CDR2 is SVGAGI. The ends lost 2 bases at V and 5 bases at J; junction bases unmatched: 7. The CDR3 spans 15 residues. Remarks on this clone: Its target is not known.

Libraries were prepared by immunoSEQ multiplex PCR; TCRdb keeps only in-frame clonotypes and omits some of them. The table has a few hundred thousand clones, roughly 87% seen once. Sequencing was done on a sample of PBMCs. V and J are TRBV6-5 and TRBJ2-7; 9 nucleotides line up with TRBD1. This TCR came from a young man in good health and CMV-seropositive. For the CDR3, the DNA is TGTGCCAGCAGTTACGGTAGGACAGGGGCCGACGAGCAGTACTTC. Its protein product is CASSYGRTGADEQYF.